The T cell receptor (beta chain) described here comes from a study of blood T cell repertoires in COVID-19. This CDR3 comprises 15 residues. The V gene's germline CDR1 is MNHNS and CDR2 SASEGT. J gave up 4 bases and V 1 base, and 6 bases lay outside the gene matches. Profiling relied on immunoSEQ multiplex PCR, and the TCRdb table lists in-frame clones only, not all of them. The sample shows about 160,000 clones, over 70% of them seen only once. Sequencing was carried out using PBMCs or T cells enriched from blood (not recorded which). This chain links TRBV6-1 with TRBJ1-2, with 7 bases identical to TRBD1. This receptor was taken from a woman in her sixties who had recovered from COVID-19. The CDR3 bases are TGTGCCAGCAGTGAAGGAACAGGGGAGACCTATGGCTACACCTTC. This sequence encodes CASSEGTGETYGYTF.